This TCR beta chain was observed in a study of blood T cell repertoires in COVID-19. This CDR3 is built from 14 residues. Per the germline V gene, CDR1 is GTSNPN and CDR2 is SVGIG (reference sequence). V shed 5 bases, J shed 2 bases, and the junction held 3 bases outside the gene matches. Measured with immunoSEQ multiplex PCR; TCRdb has only the in-frame clones, and not every one. Counted here are 90,000 to 100,000 clones, approximately 82% occurring once; the ten biggest clones make up under 11%. This sequence originates from a man between 65 and 85 years old with acute or convalescent COVID-19. The sample consisted of peripheral blood. The gene calls are TRBV30 and TRBJ2-5; TRBD1 matches 12 bases. The CDR3 DNA reads as TGTGCCTGGGGGACAGGGGGCCGACAAGAGACCCAGTACTTC. Its translation: CAWGTGGRQETQYF.